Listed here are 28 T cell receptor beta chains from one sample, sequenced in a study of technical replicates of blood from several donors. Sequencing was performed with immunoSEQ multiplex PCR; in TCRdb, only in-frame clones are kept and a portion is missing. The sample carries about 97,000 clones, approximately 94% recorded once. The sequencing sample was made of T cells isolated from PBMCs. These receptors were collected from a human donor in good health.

Here the CDR3 DNA reads TGTGCCAGCAGGGCCGGGCAGGGATATGGCTACACCTTC. Protein sequence: CASRAGQGYGYTF. V and J are TRBV6-4 and TRBJ1-2; D may be TRBD1 (5 bases). Per germline, CDR1 MRHNA and CDR2 SNTAGT. The CDR3 totals 13 residues. V lost 6 bases to trimming and J lost 5 bases, with 13 bases between them.

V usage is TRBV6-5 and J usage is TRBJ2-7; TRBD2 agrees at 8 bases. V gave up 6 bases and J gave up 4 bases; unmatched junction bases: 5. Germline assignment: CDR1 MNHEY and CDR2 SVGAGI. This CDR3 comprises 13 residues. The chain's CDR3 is CASSFGRGYEQYF. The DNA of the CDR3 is TGTGCCAGCAGCTTCGGGAGGGGATACGAGCAGTACTTC.

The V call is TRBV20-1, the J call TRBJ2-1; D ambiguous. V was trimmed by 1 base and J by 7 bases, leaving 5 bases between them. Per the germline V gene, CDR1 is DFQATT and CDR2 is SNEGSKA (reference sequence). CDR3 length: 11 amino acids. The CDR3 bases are TGCAGTGCTAGAGTCGTGAATGAGCAGTTCTTC. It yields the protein CSARVVNEQFF.

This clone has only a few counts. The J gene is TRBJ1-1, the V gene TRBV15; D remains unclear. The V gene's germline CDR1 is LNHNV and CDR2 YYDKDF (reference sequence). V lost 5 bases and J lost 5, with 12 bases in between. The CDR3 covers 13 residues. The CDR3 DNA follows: TGTGCCACCAGCCTGAGGTTGGAGACTGAAGCTTTCTTT. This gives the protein CATSLRLETEAFF.

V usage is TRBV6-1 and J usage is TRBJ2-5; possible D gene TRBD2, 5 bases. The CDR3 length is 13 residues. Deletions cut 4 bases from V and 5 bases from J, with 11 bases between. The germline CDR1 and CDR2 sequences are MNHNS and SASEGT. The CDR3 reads CASSGGGWETQYF. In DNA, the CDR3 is TGTGCCAGCAGTGGTGGAGGTTGGGAGACCCAGTACTTC.

This chain's CDR3 is CAITKGTSGPNTGELFF. The DNA of the CDR3 is TGTGCCATCACTAAAGGGACTAGCGGGCCGAACACCGGGGAGCTGTTTTTT. This rearrangement joins TRBV10-3 to TRBJ2-2; 12 nucleotides line up with TRBD2. CDR3 length: 17 residues. V was pared by 7 bases and J by 0 bases, with 6 bases of the junction left unmatched. CDR1 ENHRY and CDR2 SYGVKD come from the germline V gene.

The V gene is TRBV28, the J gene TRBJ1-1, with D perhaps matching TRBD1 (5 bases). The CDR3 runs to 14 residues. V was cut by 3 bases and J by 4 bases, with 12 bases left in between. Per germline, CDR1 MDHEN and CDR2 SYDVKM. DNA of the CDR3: TGTGCCAGCAGTTTCGCAGGGTACGTCACTGAAGCTTTCTTT. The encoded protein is CASSFAGYVTEAFF.

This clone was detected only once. The CDR3 nucleotides read TGTGCCAGCACCGACCCGACAGGACCTAACTATGGCTACACCTTC. This codes for CASTDPTGPNYGYTF. This rearrangement joins TRBV6-5 to TRBJ1-2, with a tentative D call TRBD1 (6 bases). Trimming cost V 7 bases and J 0 bases, with 15 bases left between them. Germline CDR1 is MNHEY and CDR2 is SVGAGI. The CDR3 runs 15 residues.

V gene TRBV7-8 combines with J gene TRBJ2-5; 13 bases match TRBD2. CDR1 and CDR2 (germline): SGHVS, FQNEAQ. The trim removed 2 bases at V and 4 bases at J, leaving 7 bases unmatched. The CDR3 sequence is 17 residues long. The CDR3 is CASSLTLGTSGVETQYF. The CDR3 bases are TGTGCCAGCAGCTTAACTCTAGGGACTAGCGGGGTAGAGACCCAGTACTTC.

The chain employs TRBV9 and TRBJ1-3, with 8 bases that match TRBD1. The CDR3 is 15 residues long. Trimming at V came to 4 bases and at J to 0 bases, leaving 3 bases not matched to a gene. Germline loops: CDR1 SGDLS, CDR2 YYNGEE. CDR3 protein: CASSIDRGSGNTIYF. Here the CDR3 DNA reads TGTGCCAGCAGCATAGACAGGGGCTCTGGAAACACCATATATTTT.

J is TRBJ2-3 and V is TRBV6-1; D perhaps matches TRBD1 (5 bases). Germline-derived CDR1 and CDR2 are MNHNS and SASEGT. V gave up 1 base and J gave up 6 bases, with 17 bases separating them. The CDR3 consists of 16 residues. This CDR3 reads CASSEDKGYMSDTQYF. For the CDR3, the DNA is TGTGCCAGCAGTGAAGATAAGGGGTATATGTCCGATACGCAGTATTTT.

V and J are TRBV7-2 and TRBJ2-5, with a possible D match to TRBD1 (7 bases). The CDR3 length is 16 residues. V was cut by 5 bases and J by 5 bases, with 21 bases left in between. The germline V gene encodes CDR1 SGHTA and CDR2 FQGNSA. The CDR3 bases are TGTGCCAGCAGCCCCCGTAGGGCAGGGGGGTTCGAGACCCAGTACTTC. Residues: CASSPRRAGGFETQYF.

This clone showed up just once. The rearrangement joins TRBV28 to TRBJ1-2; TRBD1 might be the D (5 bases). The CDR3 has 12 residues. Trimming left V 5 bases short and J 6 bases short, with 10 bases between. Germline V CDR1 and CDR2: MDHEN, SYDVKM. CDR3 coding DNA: TGTGCCAGCAGTCTGACAGATGATGGCTACACCTTC. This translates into CASSLTDDGYTF.

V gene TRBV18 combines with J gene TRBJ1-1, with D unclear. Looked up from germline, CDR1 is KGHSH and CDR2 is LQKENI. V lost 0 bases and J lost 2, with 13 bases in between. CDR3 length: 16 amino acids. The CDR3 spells CASSPPAGIINTEAFF. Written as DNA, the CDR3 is TGTGCCAGCTCACCACCGGCAGGAATCATTAACACTGAAGCTTTCTTT.

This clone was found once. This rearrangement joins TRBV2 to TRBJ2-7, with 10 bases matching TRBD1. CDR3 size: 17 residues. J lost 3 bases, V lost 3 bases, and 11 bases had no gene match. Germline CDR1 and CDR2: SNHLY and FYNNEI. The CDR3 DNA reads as TGTGCCAGCAGTGAGAGGTCCGGGACAGGGGTGGTCTACGAGCAGTACTTC. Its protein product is CASSERSGTGVVYEQYF.

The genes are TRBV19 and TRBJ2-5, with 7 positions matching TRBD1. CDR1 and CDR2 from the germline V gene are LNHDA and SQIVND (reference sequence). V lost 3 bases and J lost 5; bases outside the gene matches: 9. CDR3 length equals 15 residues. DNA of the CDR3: TGTGCCAGTAGTATTCGGCCAGGGGGTCGGGAGACCCAGTACTTC. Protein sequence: CASSIRPGGRETQYF. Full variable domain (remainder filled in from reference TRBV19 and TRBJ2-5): DGGITQSPKYLFRKEGQNVTLSCEQNLNHDAMYWYRQDPGQGLRLIYYSQIVNDFQKGDIAEGYSVSREKKESFPLTVTSAQKNPTAFYLCASSIRPGGRETQYFGPGTRLLVL.

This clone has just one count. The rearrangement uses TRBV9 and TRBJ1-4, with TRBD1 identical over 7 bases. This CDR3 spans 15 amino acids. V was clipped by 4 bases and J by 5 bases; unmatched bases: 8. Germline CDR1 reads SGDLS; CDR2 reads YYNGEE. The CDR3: CASSPRTGVNEKLFF. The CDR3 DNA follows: TGTGCCAGCAGCCCCAGGACAGGCGTAAATGAAAAACTGTTTTTT. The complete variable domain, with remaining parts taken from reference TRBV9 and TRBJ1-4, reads DSGVTQTPKHLITATGQRVTLRCSPRSGDLSVYWYQQSLDQGLQFLIQYYNGEERAKGNILERFSAQQFPDLHSELNLSSLELGDSALYFCASSPRTGVNEKLFFGSGTQLSVL.

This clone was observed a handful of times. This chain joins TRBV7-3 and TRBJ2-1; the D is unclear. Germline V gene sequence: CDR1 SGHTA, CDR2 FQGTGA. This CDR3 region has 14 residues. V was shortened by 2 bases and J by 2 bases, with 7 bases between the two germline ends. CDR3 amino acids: CASSLGPPYNEQFF. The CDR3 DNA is TGTGCCAGCAGCTTAGGGCCGCCCTACAATGAGCAGTTCTTC.

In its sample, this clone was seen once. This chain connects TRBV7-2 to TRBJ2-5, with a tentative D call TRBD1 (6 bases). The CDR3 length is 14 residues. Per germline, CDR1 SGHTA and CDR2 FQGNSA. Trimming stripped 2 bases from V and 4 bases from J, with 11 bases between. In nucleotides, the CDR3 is TGTGCCAGCAGCTTAAGGCACAGGGCAGAGACCCAGTACTTC. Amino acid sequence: CASSLRHRAETQYF. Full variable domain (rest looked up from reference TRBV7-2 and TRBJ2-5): GAGVSQSPSNKVTEKGKDVELRCDPISGHTALYWYRQSLGQGLEFLIYFQGNSAPDKSGLPSDRFSAERTGGSVSTLTIQRTQQEDSAVYLCASSLRHRAETQYFGPGTRLLVL.

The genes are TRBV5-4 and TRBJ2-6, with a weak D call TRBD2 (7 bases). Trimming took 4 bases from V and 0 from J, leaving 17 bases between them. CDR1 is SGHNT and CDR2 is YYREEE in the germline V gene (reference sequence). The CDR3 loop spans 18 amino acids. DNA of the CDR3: TGTGCCAGCAGCCCGCCGGGGGGCCGATACTCTGGGGCCAACGTCCTGACTTTC. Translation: CASSPPGGRYSGANVLTF.

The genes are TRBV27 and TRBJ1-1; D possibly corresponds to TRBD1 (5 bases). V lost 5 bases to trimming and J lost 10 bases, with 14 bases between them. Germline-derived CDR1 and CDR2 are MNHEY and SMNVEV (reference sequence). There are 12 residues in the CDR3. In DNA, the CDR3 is TGTGCCAGCAGTCGGTTAGCCGGGGGAGCTTTCTTT. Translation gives CASSRLAGGAFF.

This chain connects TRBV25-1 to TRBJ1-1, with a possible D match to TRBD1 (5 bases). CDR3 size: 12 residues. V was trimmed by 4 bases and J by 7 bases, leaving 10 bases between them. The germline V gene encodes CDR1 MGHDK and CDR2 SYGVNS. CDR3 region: CASSAGGGEAFF. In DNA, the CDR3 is TGTGCCAGCAGTGCCGGGGGAGGTGAAGCTTTCTTT.

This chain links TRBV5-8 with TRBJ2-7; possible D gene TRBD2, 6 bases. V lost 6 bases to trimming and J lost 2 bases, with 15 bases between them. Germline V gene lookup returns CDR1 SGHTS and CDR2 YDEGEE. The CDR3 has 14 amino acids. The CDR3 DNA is TGTGCCAGCACCAAAGGAGGGGAGACCTACGAGCAGTACTTC. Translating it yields CASTKGGETYEQYF.

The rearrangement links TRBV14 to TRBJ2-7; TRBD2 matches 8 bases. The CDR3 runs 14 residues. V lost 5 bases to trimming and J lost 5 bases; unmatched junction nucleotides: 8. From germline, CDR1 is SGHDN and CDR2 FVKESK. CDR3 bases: TGTGCCAGCAGCTATACTAGCGGCACCCACGAGCAGTACTTC. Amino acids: CASSYTSGTHEQYF.

In DNA, the CDR3 is TGCGCCAGCTCAGGGGGAGGCTATGGCTACACCTTC. Its translation: CASSGGGYGYTF. The chain is built from TRBV5-1 and TRBJ1-2; 7 nucleotides match TRBD1. V lost 7 bases and J lost 4; bases outside the gene matches: 4. Germline CDR1 and CDR2: SGHRS and YFSETQ. This CDR3 is built from 12 residues. Based on the CDR3 plus reference TRBV5-1 and TRBJ1-2, the full variable domain is KAGVTQTPRYLIKTRGQQVTLSCSPISGHRSVSWYQQTPGQGLQFLFEYFSETQRNKGNFPGRFSGRQFSNSRSEMNVSTLELGDSALYLCASSGGGYGYTFGSGTRLTVV.

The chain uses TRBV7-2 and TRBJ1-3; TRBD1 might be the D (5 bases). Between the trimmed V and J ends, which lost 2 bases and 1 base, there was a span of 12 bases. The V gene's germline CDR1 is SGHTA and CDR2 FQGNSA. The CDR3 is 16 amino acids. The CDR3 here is CASSLYGAGSGNTIYF. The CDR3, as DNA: TGTGCCAGCAGCTTATATGGGGCCGGTTCTGGAAACACCATATATTTT.

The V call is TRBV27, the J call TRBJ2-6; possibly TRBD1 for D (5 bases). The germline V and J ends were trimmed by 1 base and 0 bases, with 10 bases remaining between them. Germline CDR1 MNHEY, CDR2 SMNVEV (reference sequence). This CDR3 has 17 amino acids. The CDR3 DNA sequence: TGTGCCAGCAGTTTATACGTGCAGGGCTCTGGGGCCAACGTCCTGACTTTC. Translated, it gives CASSLYVQGSGANVLTF.

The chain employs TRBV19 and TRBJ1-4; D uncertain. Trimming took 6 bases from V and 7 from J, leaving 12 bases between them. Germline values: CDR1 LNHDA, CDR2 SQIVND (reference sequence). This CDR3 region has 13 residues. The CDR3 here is CASRTDGSEKLFF. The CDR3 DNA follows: TGTGCCAGTAGAACCGATGGCAGTGAAAAACTGTTTTTT.